This TCR beta chain was retrieved from a study of shared clonotypes between healthy human individuals. Study information: Samples came from a couple of female and a few male donors aged 18 to 49. Overall study results and limits: Large depth notwithstanding, sorted-subset sequencing proved incomplete by rarefaction. Researchers found naive subsets generally carried larger estimated richness than memory subsets. Blood was the only sampled material, and tissue repertoires likely differ.

Concerning this clone: The antigen is unknown.

The CDR3 length is 17 residues. In germline, CDR1 is SGHVS, CDR2 FNYEAQ. J gave up 1 base and V 5 bases, and 7 bases lay outside the gene matches. The naive CD8 fraction comprised CD45RO-negative cells positively selected for CCR7 and excluded terminally differentiated effector memory CD45RA+ cells. Sequenced by immunoSEQ multiplex PCR; TCRdb stores in-frame clones only, minus some. The sample consists of 800,000 to 950,000 clones, roughly 96% of them appearing once. The sequenced sample consisted of naive CD8+ T cells sorted from blood. J is TRBJ2-2 and V is TRBV7-6, with 10 bases that match TRBD2. The clonotype originates from a young man in good health. The CDR3 sequence is CASSARIAGGNTGELFF. CDR3 DNA: TGTGCCAGCAGCGCCCGTATAGCGGGAGGGAACACCGGGGAGCTGTTTTTT.